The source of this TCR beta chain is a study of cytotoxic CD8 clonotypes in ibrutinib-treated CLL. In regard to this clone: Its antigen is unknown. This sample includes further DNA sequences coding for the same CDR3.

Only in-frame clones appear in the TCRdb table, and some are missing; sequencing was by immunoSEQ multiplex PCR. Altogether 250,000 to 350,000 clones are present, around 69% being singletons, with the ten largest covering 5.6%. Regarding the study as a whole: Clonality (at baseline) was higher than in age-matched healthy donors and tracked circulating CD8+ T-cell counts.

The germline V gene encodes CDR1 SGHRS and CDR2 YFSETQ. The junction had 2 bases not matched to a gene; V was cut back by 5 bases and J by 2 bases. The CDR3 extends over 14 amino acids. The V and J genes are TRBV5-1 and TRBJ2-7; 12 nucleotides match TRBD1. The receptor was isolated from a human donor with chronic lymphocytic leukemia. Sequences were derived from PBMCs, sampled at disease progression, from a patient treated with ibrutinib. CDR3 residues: CASSRDRGPYEQYF. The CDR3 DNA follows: TGCGCCAGCAGTCGGGACAGGGGGCCCTACGAGCAGTACTTC. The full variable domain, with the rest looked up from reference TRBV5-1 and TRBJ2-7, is KAGVTQTPRYLIKTRGQQVTLSCSPISGHRSVSWYQQTPGQGLQFLFEYFSETQRNKGNFPGRFSGRQFSNSRSEMNVSTLELGDSALYLCASSRDRGPYEQYFGPGTRLTVT.